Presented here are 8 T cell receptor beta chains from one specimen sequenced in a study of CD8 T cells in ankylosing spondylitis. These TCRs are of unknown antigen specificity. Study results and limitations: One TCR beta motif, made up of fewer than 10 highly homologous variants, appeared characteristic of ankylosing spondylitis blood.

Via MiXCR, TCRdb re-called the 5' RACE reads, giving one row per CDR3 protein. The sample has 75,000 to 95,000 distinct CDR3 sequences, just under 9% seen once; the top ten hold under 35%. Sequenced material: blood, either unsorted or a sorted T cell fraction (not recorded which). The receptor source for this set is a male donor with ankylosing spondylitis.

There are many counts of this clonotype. This chain's CDR3 is CASRPHTGGMTEAFF. CDR3 nucleotides: TGCGCCAGCAGGCCACATACAGGGGGAATGACTGAAGCTTTCTTT. The chain couples TRBV5-1 to TRBJ1-1; 8 nucleotides align to TRBD1. This CDR3 comprises 15 residues. Germline V CDR1 and CDR2: SGHRS, YFSETQ. The J segment lost 5 bases and the V segment lost 5 bases, leaving 11 bases of the junction unmatched. Full variable domain (remainder filled in from reference TRBV5-1 and TRBJ1-1): KAGVTQTPRYLIKTRGQQVTLSCSPISGHRSVSWYQQTPGQGLQFLFEYFSETQRNKGNFPGRFSGRQFSNSRSEMNVSTLELGDSALYLCASRPHTGGMTEAFFGQGTRLTVV.

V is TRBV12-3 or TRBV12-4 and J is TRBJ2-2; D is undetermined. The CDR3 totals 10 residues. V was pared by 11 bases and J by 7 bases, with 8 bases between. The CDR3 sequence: CASLGGELFF. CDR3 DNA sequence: TGTGCCTCTTTGGGCGGGGAGCTGTTTTTT.

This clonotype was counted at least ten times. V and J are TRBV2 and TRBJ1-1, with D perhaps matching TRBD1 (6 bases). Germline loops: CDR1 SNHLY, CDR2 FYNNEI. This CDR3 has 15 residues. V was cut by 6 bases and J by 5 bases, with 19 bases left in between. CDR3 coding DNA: TGTGCCAGCAGCGCCGGGCCTAGGGGGAGGACTGAAGCTTTCTTT. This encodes CASSAGPRGRTEAFF.

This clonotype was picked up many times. The CDR3 sequence is CASSRDTEAFF. The CDR3, as DNA: TGTGCCAGCAGCCGAGACACTGAAGCTTTCTTT. The chain has TRBV9 and TRBJ1-1; no clear D gene. The germline V gene has CDR1 SGDLS and CDR2 YYNGEE. V was pared by 4 bases and J by 3 bases, with 4 bases between. This CDR3 is 11 amino acids long.

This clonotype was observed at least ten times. The DNA of the CDR3 is TGCAGCGTCGAGGGTTCCGAGTGGGGCTACACCTTC. It yields the protein CSVEGSEWGYTF. The gene calls are TRBV29-1 and TRBJ1-2, with no clear D. CDR1 and CDR2 (germline): SQVTM, ANQGSEA. The CDR3 spans 12 residues. Trimming cost V 6 bases and J 8 bases, with 16 bases left between them.

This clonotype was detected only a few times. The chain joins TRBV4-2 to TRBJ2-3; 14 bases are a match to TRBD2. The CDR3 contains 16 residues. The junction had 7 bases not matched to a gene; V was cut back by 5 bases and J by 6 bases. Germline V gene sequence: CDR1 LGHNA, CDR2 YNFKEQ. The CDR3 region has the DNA TGTGCCAGCAGCGAACGACTAGCGGGAGGGGTGGATACGCAGTATTTT. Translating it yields CASSERLAGGVDTQYF.

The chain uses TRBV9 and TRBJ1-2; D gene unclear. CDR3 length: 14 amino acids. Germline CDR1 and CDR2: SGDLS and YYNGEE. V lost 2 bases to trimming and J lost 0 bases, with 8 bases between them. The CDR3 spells CASSVGVPNYGYTF. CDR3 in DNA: TGTGCCAGCAGCGTTGGGGTACCTAACTATGGCTACACCTTC.

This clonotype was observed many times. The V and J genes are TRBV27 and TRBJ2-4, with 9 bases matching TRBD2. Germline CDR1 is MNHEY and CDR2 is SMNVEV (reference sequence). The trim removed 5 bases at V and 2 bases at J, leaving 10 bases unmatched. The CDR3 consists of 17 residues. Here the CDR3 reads CASSPGGGGLTKNIQYF. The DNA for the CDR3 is TGTGCCAGCAGTCCGGGCGGGGGGGGGCTTACCAAAAACATTCAGTACTTC.